The rows below give T cell receptor beta chains drawn from one sample of a study of post-analysis software for immune sequencing data. MiXCR, applied by TCRdb to the PCR reads, yields one record per CDR3 protein. The profile shows about 770,000 distinct CDR3 sequences, roughly 50% of them singletons. Source material: blood. The receptor set was obtained from a girl aged 10 to 17 with multiple sclerosis. Each CDR3 is given with its conserved first and last residue. The order of the fields is J gene, clone size, D gene, V gene, CDR3 DNA, CDR3 protein. The D gene is left open where the match is weak. Size is stated for part of the rows, as once, few or many counts, or as a class when the clone is expanded.

J: TRBJ2-7; size: NA; D: TRBD1; V: TRBV6-1; DNA: TGTGCCAGCGAGTTGGACAGGAACTCCTACGAGCAGTACTTC; CDR3: CASELDRNSYEQYF
J: TRBJ2-7; size: few; D: TRBD2; V: TRBV20-1; DNA: TGCAGTGCCCTACCCCGGACTAGCGGGGTGGAGCAGTACTTC; CDR3: CSALPRTSGVEQYF
J: TRBJ1-1; size: NA; D: NA; V: TRBV28; DNA: TGTGCCAGCAGTTTCTCCGCCAGTGAAGCTTTCTTT; CDR3: CASSFSASEAFF
J: TRBJ2-7; size: NA; D: NA; V: TRBV7-9; DNA: TGTGCCAGCAGCTTAGCCCCTAGCATATACGAGCAGTACTTC; CDR3: CASSLAPSIYEQYF
J: TRBJ1-2; size: few; D: NA; V: TRBV4-1; DNA: TGCGCCAGCAGCCAAGATCCAACAGATCTCTATGGCTACACCTTC; CDR3: CASSQDPTDLYGYTF
J: TRBJ2-1; size: NA; D: NA; V: TRBV7-9; DNA: TGTGCCAGCAGCTTAGATTGGGCCGATGAGCAGTTCTTC; CDR3: CASSLDWADEQFF
J: TRBJ2-3; size: NA; D: NA; V: TRBV15; DNA: TGTGCCACCAGCAGAACAGGGGATACGCAGTATTTT; CDR3: CATSRTGDTQYF
J: TRBJ2-7; size: NA; D: TRBD2; V: TRBV9; DNA: TGTGCCAGCAGCCCAAGACTAGCGGCTTCCTACGAGCAGTACTTC; CDR3: CASSPRLAASYEQYF
J: TRBJ2-7; size: NA; D: NA; V: TRBV20-1; DNA: TGCAGTGCTAGAGGGTGGGAGCCGGCCGTGACCTACGAGCAGTACTTC; CDR3: CSARGWEPAVTYEQYF
J: TRBJ1-1; size: few; D: NA; V: TRBV7-9; DNA: TGTGCCAGCAGCTTTCCCAATCCGAACACTGAAGCTTTCTTT; CDR3: CASSFPNPNTEAFF
J: TRBJ2-7; size: NA; D: TRBD2; V: TRBV4-3; DNA: TGCGCCAGCAGCCACCAGCGGGACGGATCCTACGAGCAGTACTTC; CDR3: CASSHQRDGSYEQYF
J: TRBJ1-1; size: few; D: NA; V: TRBV20-1; DNA: TGCAGTGCGAGAAGAGGAATGAACACTGAAGCTTTCTTT; CDR3: CSARRGMNTEAFF
J: TRBJ1-5; size: NA; D: TRBD1; V: TRBV25-1; DNA: TGTACCAGCAGTGGACAGGGAGACAATCAGCCCCAGCATTTT; CDR3: CTSSGQGDNQPQHF
J: TRBJ1-4; size: NA; D: NA; V: TRBV20-1; DNA: TGCAGTGCTAGCTCAGGAGGAGTGGATGAAAAACTGTTTTTT; CDR3: CSASSGGVDEKLFF
J: TRBJ2-1; size: few; D: TRBD2; V: TRBV5-1; DNA: TGCGCCAGCAGCTTATTTTTGGGACTAGGACACCTCCGTGAGCAGTTCTTC; CDR3: CASSLFLGLGHLREQFF
J: TRBJ2-7; size: NA; D: NA; V: TRBV11-2; DNA: TGTGCCAGCAGCTTTAGCAGGGCCTACGAGCAGTACTTC; CDR3: CASSFSRAYEQYF
J: TRBJ2-1; size: few; D: TRBD2; V: TRBV27; DNA: TGTGCCAGCACCAGAGCGGGAGACAATGAGCAGTTCTTC; CDR3: CASTRAGDNEQFF
J: TRBJ2-3; size: once; D: TRBD2; V: TRBV6-4; DNA: TGTGCCAGCAGTGACGGCAGCGGGGGCACAGATACGCAGTATTTT; CDR3: CASSDGSGGTDTQYF
J: TRBJ2-1; size: NA; D: TRBD1; V: TRBV28; DNA: TGTGCCAGCAGTTGTACGACAGGGGGCAATGAGCAGTTCTTC; CDR3: CASSCTTGGNEQFF
J: TRBJ2-5; size: few; D: NA; V: TRBV11-2; DNA: TGTGCCAGCAGCTTAGTGGGGCAAACGGGGCGACAAGAGACCCAGTACTTC; CDR3: CASSLVGQTGRQETQYF
J: TRBJ1-2; size: few; D: NA; V: TRBV6-1; DNA: TGTGCCGGTTCCCGGGACCGACGGTATGGCTACACCTTC; CDR3: CAGSRDRRYGYTF
J: TRBJ2-3; size: NA; D: TRBD2; V: TRBV12-3/TRBV12-4; DNA: TGTGCCAGCAGTTTCCCCGGGACTAGCGGGAGTGTAACCGGCACAGATACGCAGTATTTT; CDR3: CASSFPGTSGSVTGTDTQYF
J: TRBJ2-3; size: NA; D: TRBD2; V: TRBV29-1; DNA: TGCAGTGCCTCTAGCGGGAGTCCAGATACGCAGTATTTT; CDR3: CSASSGSPDTQYF
J: TRBJ2-3; size: NA; D: TRBD2; V: TRBV7-2; DNA: TGTGCCAGCAGCTTACTAGACGGGAGGTTGGATACGCAGTATTTT; CDR3: CASSLLDGRLDTQYF
J: TRBJ1-5; size: NA; D: NA; V: TRBV30; DNA: TGTGCCTGGAGTCTGCGGGGTTTCAGCAATCAGCCCCAGCATTTT; CDR3: CAWSLRGFSNQPQHF
J: TRBJ1-2; size: NA; D: TRBD1; V: TRBV5-1; DNA: TGCGCCAGCAGCTTGGGGACAGGGCGGGGCTATGGCTACACCTTC; CDR3: CASSLGTGRGYGYTF
J: TRBJ2-7; size: NA; D: TRBD1; V: TRBV20-1; DNA: TGCAGTGCTGGAACCCGGGACAGGGGGTACGAGCAGTACTTC; CDR3: CSAGTRDRGYEQYF
J: TRBJ2-4; size: NA; D: NA; V: TRBV2; DNA: TGTGCCAGCAGGGGGGGACCGCCGGATGGAAACATTCAGTACTTC; CDR3: CASRGGPPDGNIQYF
J: TRBJ2-1; size: NA; D: TRBD2; V: TRBV24-1; DNA: TGTGCCACCAGTGGAGGGACTAGCGGCTACAATGAGCAGTTCTTC; CDR3: CATSGGTSGYNEQFF
J: TRBJ1-5; size: NA; D: NA; V: TRBV24-1; DNA: TGTGCCACCAGTGGGACAGTCAATCAGCCCCAGCATTTT; CDR3: CATSGTVNQPQHF
J: TRBJ2-2; size: NA; D: TRBD1; V: TRBV20-1; DNA: TGCAGTGCCCTGCGGACAGGGCGTAGCACCGGGGAGCGGTTTTTT; CDR3: CSALRTGRSTGERFF
J: TRBJ2-3; size: NA; D: TRBD2; V: TRBV11-2; DNA: TGTGCCGGCGGGACTACCTCTAGCACAGATACGCAGTATTTT; CDR3: CAGGTTSSTDTQYF
J: TRBJ2-1; size: NA; D: TRBD2; V: TRBV20-1; DNA: TGCAGTGCTCCACGACTAGCGGGGCCCTACAATGAGCAGTTCTTC; CDR3: CSAPRLAGPYNEQFF
J: TRBJ1-1; size: NA; D: NA; V: TRBV3-1; DNA: TGTGCCAGCAGGGGACGGGGGACTGAAGCTTTCTTT; CDR3: CASRGRGTEAFF
J: TRBJ1-4; size: NA; D: NA; V: TRBV5-6; DNA: TGTGCCAGCAGCTTGGATCGGGCAGGGGCGGCTGAAAAACTGTTTTTT; CDR3: CASSLDRAGAAEKLFF
J: TRBJ2-7; size: NA; D: TRBD1; V: TRBV7-7; DNA: TGTGCTAGCAGCACCTGGACAGGAACCTACGAGCAGTACTTC; CDR3: CASSTWTGTYEQYF
J: TRBJ2-5; size: few; D: TRBD1; V: TRBV9; DNA: TGTGCCAGCGGGACAGGAGCCGTTCAAGAGACCCAGTACTTC; CDR3: CASGTGAVQETQYF
J: TRBJ1-2; size: NA; D: NA; V: TRBV6-4; DNA: TGTGCCAGCAGTGATATGAGAGGACCGCCACTGGGAGGCTACACCTTC; CDR3: CASSDMRGPPLGGYTF
J: TRBJ2-5; size: NA; D: NA; V: TRBV7-9; DNA: TGTGCCAGCAGCTTGGGACTTGAGCAAGAGACCCAGTACTTC; CDR3: CASSLGLEQETQYF
J: TRBJ2-1; size: NA; D: NA; V: TRBV30; DNA: TGTGCCTGGAGTGTACCACTAGCTCCCCACTACTACAATGAGCAGTTCTTC; CDR3: CAWSVPLAPHYYNEQFF
J: TRBJ2-3; size: NA; D: NA; V: TRBV10-2; DNA: TGCGCCAGCAGGGAACGGGAGGGGGCTCCCACAGATACGCAGTATTTT; CDR3: CASREREGAPTDTQYF
J: TRBJ1-1; size: NA; D: NA; V: TRBV20-1; DNA: TGCAGTGCCTGGGAGGAGGGCACTGAAGCTTTCTTT; CDR3: CSAWEEGTEAFF
J: TRBJ2-5; size: NA; D: NA; V: TRBV19; DNA: TGTGCCAGTAGTATAGGGCAAGGAGAGACCCAGTACTTC; CDR3: CASSIGQGETQYF